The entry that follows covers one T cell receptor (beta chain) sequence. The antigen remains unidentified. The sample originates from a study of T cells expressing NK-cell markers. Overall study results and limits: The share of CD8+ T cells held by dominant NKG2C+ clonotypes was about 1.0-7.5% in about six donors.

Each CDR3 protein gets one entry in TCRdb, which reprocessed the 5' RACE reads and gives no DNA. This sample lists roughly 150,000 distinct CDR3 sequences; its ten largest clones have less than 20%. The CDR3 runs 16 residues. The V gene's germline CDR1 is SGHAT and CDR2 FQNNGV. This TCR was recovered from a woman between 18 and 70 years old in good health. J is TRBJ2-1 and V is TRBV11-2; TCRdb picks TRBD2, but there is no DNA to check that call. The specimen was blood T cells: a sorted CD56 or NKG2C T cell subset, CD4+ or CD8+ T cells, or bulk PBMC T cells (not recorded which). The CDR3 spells CASSSHLTSGYNEQFF.